This T cell receptor beta chain was sequenced for a study of radiotherapy plus CTLA-4 blockade in lung cancer. The protocol was immunoSEQ multiplex PCR, while the TCRdb copy is restricted to in-frame clones and leaves out a portion. The table shows fewer than 90,000 clones, with around 86% occurring only once. The trim removed 5 bases at V and 3 bases at J, leaving 10 bases unmatched. Germline loops: CDR1 SGHRS, CDR2 YFSETQ. The CDR3 length is 15 residues. Regarding this clone: The target antigen is unknown.

Regarding the study as a whole: Early blood T cell clone dynamics, with interferon-beta, were reported to best predict response.

Those with chemo-refractory metastatic non-small-cell lung cancer were treated with focal radiation combined with CTLA-4 blockade using ipilimumab. The material sequenced was peripheral blood, taken from a patient treated with radiotherapy plus ipilimumab. The sequence came from a human donor with non-small cell lung cancer who had stable disease on radiotherapy plus ipilimumab. The chain has TRBV5-1 and TRBJ2-5, with 7 bases matching TRBD1. CDR3 region: CASSSTRDRKETQYF. The CDR3 nucleotides read TGCGCCAGCAGTTCCACCCGGGACAGAAAAGAGACCCAGTACTTC.